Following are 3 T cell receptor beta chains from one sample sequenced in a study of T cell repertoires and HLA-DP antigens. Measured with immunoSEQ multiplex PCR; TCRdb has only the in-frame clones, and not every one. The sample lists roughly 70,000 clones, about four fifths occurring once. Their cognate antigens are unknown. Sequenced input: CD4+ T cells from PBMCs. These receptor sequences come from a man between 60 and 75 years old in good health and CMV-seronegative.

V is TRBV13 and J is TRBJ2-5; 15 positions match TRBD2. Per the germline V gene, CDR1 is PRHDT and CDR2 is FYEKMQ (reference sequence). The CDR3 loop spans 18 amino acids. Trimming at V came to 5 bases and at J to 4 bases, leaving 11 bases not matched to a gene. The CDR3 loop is CASSASSGTSGGRETQYF. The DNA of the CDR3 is TGTGCCAGCAGCGCCAGTTCAGGGACTAGCGGGGGGAGAGAGACCCAGTACTTC.

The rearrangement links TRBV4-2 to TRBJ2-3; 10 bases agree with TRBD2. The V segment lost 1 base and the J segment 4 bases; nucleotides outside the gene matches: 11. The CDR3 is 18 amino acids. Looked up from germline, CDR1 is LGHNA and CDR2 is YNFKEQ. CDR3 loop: CASSQGGASGGFADTQYF. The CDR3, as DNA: TGTGCCAGCAGCCAAGGAGGGGCTAGCGGGGGTTTCGCAGATACGCAGTATTTT.

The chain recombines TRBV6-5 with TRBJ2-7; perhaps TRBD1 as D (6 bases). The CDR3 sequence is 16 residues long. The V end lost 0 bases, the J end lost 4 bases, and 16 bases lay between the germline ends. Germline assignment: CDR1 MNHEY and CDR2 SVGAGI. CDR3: CASSYSGHYGPYEQYF. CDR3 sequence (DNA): TGTGCCAGCAGTTACTCGGGACACTATGGGCCATACGAGCAGTACTTC.